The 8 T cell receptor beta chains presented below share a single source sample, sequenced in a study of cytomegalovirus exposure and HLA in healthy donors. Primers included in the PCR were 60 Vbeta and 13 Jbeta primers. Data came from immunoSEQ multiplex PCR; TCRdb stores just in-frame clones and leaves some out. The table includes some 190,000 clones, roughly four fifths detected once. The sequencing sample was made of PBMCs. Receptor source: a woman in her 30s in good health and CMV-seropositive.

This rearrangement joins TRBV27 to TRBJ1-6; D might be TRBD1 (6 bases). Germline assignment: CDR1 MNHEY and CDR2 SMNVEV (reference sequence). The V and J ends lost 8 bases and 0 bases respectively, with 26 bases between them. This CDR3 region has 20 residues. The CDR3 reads CASGQQRGRGNRSYNSPLHF. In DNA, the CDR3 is TGTGCCAGCGGCCAGCAGCGTGGCAGGGGAAACCGCTCCTATAATTCACCCCTCCACTTT.

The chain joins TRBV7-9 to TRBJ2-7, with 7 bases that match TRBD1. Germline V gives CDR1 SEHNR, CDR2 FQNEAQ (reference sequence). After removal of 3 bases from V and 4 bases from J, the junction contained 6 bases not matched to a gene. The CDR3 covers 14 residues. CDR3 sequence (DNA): TGTGCCAGCAGCTTTACTAGACAGGGTTACGAGCAGTACTTC. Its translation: CASSFTRQGYEQYF.

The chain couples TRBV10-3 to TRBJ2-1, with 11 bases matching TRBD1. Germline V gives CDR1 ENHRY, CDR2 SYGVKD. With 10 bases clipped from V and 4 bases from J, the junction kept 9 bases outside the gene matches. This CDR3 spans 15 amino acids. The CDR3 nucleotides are TGTGCCACCCGGACCGGGACAGGGGGATACAATGAGCAGTTCTTC. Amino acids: CATRTGTGGYNEQFF.

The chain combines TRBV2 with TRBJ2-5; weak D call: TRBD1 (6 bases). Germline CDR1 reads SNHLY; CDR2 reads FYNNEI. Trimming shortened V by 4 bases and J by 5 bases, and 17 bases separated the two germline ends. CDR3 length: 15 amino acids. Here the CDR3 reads CASSGNRAMGETQYF. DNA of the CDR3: TGTGCCAGCAGTGGTAACAGGGCCATGGGGGAGACCCAGTACTTC. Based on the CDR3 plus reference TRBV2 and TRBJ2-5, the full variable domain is EPEVTQTPSHQVTQMGQEVILRCVPISNHLYFYWYRQILGQKVEFLVSFYNNEISEKSEIFDDQFSVERPDGSNFTLKIRSTKLEDSAMYFCASSGNRAMGETQYFGPGTRLLVL.

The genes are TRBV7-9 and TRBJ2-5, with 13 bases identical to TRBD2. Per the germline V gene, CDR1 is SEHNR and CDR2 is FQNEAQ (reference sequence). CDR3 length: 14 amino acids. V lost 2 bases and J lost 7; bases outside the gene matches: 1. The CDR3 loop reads CASSLRLAGGTQYF. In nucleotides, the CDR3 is TGTGCCAGCAGCTTACGACTAGCGGGAGGGACCCAGTACTTC. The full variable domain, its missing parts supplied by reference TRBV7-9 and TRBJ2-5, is DTGVSQNPRHKITKRGQNVTFRCDPISEHNRLYWYRQTLGQGPEFLTYFQNEAQLEKSRLLSDRFSAERPKGSFSTLEIQRTEQGDSAMYLCASSLRLAGGTQYFGPGTRLLVL.

The CDR3 sequence: CASTLRLAGGETQYF. In nucleotides, the CDR3 is TGCGCCAGCACCTTAAGACTAGCGGGAGGGGAGACCCAGTACTTC. V gene TRBV5-1 combines with J gene TRBJ2-5; TRBD2 matches 14 bases. The ends lost 6 bases at V and 5 bases at J; junction bases unmatched: 6. CDR1 and CDR2 from the germline V gene are SGHRS and YFSETQ. The CDR3 is 15 residues long.

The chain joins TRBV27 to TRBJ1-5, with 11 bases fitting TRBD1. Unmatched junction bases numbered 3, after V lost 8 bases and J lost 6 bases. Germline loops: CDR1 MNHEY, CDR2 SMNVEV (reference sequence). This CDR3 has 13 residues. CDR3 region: CASWDRGSQPQHF. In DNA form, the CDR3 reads TGTGCCAGCTGGGACAGGGGGAGTCAGCCCCAGCATTTT.

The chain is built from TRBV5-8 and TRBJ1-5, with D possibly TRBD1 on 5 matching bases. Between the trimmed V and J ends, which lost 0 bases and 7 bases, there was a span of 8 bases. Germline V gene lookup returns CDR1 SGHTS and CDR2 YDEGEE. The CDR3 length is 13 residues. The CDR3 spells CASSLEWGQPQHF. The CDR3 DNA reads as TGTGCCAGCAGCTTGGAGTGGGGCCAGCCCCAGCATTTT. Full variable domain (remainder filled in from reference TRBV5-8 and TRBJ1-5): EAGVTQSPTHLIKTRGQQATLRCSPISGHTSVYWYQQALGLGLQFLLWYDEGEERNRGNFPPRFSGRQFPNYSSELNVNALELEDSALYLCASSLEWGQPQHFGDGTRLSIL.